A single sample is the source of the 11 T cell receptor beta chains below, sequenced in a study of cytomegalovirus exposure and HLA in healthy donors. PCR used 60 Vbeta primers and 13 Jbeta primers. Some clones are missing from TCRdb's copy, which holds only in-frame ones; the method was immunoSEQ multiplex PCR. The table shows over 150,000 clones, with approximately 75% occurring only once. Material for sequencing was PBMCs. The source of these receptors is a man in his late teens or twenties in good health and CMV-seronegative.

The chain recombines TRBV6-6 with TRBJ2-7; 10 nucleotides align to TRBD1. With V trimmed by 2 bases and J by 6 bases, 7 bases remained unmatched. The germline V gene has CDR1 MNHNY and CDR2 SVGAGI (reference sequence). The length of the CDR3 is 15 residues. CDR3 nucleotides: TGTGCCAGCAGTTACACCGGGACAGGGGCGTTCGAGCAGTACTTC. Amino acid sequence: CASSYTGTGAFEQYF.

The rearrangement joins TRBV5-1 to TRBJ2-5, with 10 positions matching TRBD2. The CDR3 consists of 15 residues. CDR1 is SGHRS and CDR2 is YFSETQ in the germline V gene. The junction had 4 bases not matched to a gene; V was cut back by 0 bases and J by 5 bases. Here the CDR3 reads CASSLVAGGRETQYF. Here the CDR3 DNA reads TGCGCCAGCAGCTTGGTAGCGGGGGGCAGGGAGACCCAGTACTTC.

The J gene is TRBJ1-2, the V gene TRBV6-5; D possibly corresponds to TRBD1 (5 bases). The CDR3 covers 14 residues. CDR1 is MNHEY and CDR2 is SVGAGI in the germline V gene. Trimming took off 2 bases at V and 6 bases at J, with 13 bases between the two ends. CDR3 protein: CASSYRHGGDGYTF. CDR3 DNA: TGTGCCAGCAGTTACCGCCACGGGGGGGATGGCTACACCTTC.

The CDR3 bases are TGTGCCAGCAGTGTGGAACAGGGGGGATCTATACAGCAAGAGACCCAGTACTTC. Protein sequence: CASSVEQGGSIQQETQYF. The chain recombines TRBV2 with TRBJ2-5; 8 nucleotides line up with TRBD1. Germline V gene lookup returns CDR1 SNHLY and CDR2 FYNNEI. CDR3 size: 18 residues. The ends lost 4 bases at V and 2 bases at J; junction bases unmatched: 15. The whole variable domain, remainder taken from reference TRBV2 and TRBJ2-5, is EPEVTQTPSHQVTQMGQEVILRCVPISNHLYFYWYRQILGQKVEFLVSFYNNEISEKSEIFDDQFSVERPDGSNFTLKIRSTKLEDSAMYFCASSVEQGGSIQQETQYFGPGTRLLVL.

The chain couples TRBV2 to TRBJ1-5; no clear D gene. The CDR3 consists of 14 residues. Germline V gene lookup returns CDR1 SNHLY and CDR2 FYNNEI. The germline V and J ends were trimmed by 6 bases and 7 bases, with 16 bases remaining between them. The DNA for the CDR3 is TGTGCCAGCAGCTCCGACGGGAACCGACAGCCCCAGCATTTT. This gives the protein CASSSDGNRQPQHF.

The chain links TRBV6-1 to TRBJ2-1; perhaps TRBD1 as D (6 bases). This CDR3 comprises 15 residues. The V and J ends lost 1 base and 5 bases respectively, with 12 bases between them. Germline V gene sequence: CDR1 MNHNS, CDR2 SASEGT. CDR3 nucleotide sequence: TGTGCCAGCAGTGAAGTGGGGGCCGTCAACAATGAGCAGTTCTTC. Protein product: CASSEVGAVNNEQFF.

V and J are TRBV6-6 and TRBJ2-3, with D possibly TRBD1 on 7 matching bases. V was trimmed by 3 bases and J by 4 bases, leaving 17 bases between them. There are 16 residues in the CDR3. The germline CDR1 and CDR2 sequences are MNHNY and SVGAGI (reference sequence). The CDR3 DNA is TGTGCCAGCAGTTATCGCCCAGGGGGGTTTTCAGATACGCAGTATTTT. As protein: CASSYRPGGFSDTQYF.

There are a few counts of this clone. The rearrangement uses TRBV6-1 and TRBJ2-7, with a possible D match to TRBD2 (6 bases). Germline V gives CDR1 MNHNS, CDR2 SASEGT. V was pared by 3 bases and J by 1 base, with 13 bases between. The CDR3 has 15 amino acids. CDR3 nucleotide sequence: TGTGCCAGCAGTGACGACCGGGACTGGTCCTACGAGCAGTACTTC. This codes for CASSDDRDWSYEQYF.

The rearrangement joins TRBV5-1 to TRBJ2-5; 8 positions agree with TRBD1. Per the germline V gene, CDR1 is SGHRS and CDR2 is YFSETQ. The J segment lost 7 bases and the V segment lost 4 bases, leaving 9 bases of the junction unmatched. CDR3 size: 14 residues. CDR3 residues: CASSLGQGYATQYF. As DNA, the CDR3 is TGCGCCAGCAGCCTCGGACAGGGATATGCGACCCAGTACTTC. Complete variable domain (other parts from reference TRBV5-1 and TRBJ2-5): KAGVTQTPRYLIKTRGQQVTLSCSPISGHRSVSWYQQTPGQGLQFLFEYFSETQRNKGNFPGRFSGRQFSNSRSEMNVSTLELGDSALYLCASSLGQGYATQYFGPGTRLLVL.

This sequence joins TRBV29-1 and TRBJ1-1; D call uncertain. V gave up 6 bases and J gave up 5 bases, with 19 bases separating them. Germline CDR1 and CDR2: SQVTM and ANQGSEA. The CDR3 is 14 amino acids. The CDR3 DNA is TGCAGCGTCACGACACCTAAGGGAGGAACTGAAGCTTTCTTT. Its translation: CSVTTPKGGTEAFF.

This clone appeared a single time. The chain combines TRBV19 with TRBJ1-5, with D uncertain. Germline assignment: CDR1 LNHDA and CDR2 SQIVND (reference sequence). The CDR3 length is 14 residues. The germline V and J ends were trimmed by 8 bases and 5 bases, with 16 bases remaining between them. The DNA for the CDR3 is TGTGCCAGTCTCCCGACCGAAGCGGATCAGCCCCAGCATTTT. Residues: CASLPTEADQPQHF.